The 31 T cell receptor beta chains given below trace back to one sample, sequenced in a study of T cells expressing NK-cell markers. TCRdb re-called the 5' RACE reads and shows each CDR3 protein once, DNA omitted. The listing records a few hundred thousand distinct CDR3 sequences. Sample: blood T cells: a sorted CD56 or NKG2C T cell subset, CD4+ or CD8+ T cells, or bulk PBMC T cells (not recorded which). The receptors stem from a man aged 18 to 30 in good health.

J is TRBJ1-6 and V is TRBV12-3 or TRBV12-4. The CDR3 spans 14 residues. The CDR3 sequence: CASSKAGLNSPLHF.

CDR3 sequence: CASSLSAGRGPFYEQYF. The chain is built from TRBV12-3 or TRBV12-4 and TRBJ2-7; TCRdb designates TRBD1, a call that cannot be tested without DNA. There are 17 residues in the CDR3.

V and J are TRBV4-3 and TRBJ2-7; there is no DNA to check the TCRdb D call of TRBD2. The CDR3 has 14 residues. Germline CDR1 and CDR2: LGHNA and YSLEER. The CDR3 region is CASSQTSGRYEQYF.

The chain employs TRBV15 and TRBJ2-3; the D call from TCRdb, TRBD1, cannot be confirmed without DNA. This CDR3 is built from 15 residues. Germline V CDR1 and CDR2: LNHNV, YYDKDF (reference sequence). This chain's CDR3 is CATSRTGVETDTQYF.

This CDR3 reads CASSSHGPHTYEQYF. The chain links TRBV7-8 to TRBJ2-7. The CDR3 extends over 15 amino acids. CDR1 and CDR2 from the germline V gene are SGHVS and FQNEAQ.

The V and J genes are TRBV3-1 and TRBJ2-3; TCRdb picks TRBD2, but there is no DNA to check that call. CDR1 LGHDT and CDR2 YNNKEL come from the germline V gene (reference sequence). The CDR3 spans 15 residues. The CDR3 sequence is CASSRGLAGSDTQYF.

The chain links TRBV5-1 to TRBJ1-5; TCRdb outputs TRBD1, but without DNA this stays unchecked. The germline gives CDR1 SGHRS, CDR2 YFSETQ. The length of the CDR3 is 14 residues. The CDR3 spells CASSQQGNGQPQHF. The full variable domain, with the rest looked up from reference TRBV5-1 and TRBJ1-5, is KAGVTQTPRYLIKTRGQQVTLSCSPISGHRSVSWYQQTPGQGLQFLFEYFSETQRNKGNFPGRFSGRQFSNSRSEMNVSTLELGDSALYLCASSQQGNGQPQHFGDGTRLSIL.

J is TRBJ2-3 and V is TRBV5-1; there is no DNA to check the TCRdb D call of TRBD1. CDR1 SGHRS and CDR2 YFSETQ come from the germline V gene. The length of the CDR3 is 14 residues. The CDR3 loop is CASGSEGSTDTQYF.

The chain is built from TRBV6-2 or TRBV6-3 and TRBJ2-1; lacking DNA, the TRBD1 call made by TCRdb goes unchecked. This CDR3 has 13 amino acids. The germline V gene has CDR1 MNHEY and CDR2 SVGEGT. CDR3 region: CASRGANYNEQFF.

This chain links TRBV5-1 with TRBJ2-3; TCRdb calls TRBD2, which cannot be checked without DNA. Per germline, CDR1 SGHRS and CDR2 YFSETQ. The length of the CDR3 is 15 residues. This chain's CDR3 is CASSQLAGDTDTQYF. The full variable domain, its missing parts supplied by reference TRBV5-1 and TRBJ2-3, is KAGVTQTPRYLIKTRGQQVTLSCSPISGHRSVSWYQQTPGQGLQFLFEYFSETQRNKGNFPGRFSGRQFSNSRSEMNVSTLELGDSALYLCASSQLAGDTDTQYFGPGTRLTVL.

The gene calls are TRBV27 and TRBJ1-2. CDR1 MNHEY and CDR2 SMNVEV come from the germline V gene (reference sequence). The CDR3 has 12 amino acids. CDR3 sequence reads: CASSQRGYGYTF.

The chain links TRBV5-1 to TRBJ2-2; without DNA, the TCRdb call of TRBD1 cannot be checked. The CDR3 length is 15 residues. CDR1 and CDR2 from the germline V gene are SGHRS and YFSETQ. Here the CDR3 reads CASTNRGQATGELFF.

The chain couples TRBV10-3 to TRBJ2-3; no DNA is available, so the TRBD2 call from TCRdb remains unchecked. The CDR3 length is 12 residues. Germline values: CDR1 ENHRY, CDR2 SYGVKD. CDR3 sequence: CAGSGRTDTQYF.

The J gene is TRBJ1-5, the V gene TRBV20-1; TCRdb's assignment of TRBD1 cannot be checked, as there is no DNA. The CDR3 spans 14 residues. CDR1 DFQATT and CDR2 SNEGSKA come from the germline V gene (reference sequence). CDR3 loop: CSARVGQAEGPQHF.

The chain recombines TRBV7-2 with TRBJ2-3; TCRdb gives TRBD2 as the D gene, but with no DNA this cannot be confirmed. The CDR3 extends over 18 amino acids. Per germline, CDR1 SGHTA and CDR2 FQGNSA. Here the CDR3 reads CASSLAQLLAGVIDTQYF.

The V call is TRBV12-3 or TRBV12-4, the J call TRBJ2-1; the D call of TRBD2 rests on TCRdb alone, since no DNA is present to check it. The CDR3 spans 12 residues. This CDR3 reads CASSQTRNEQFF.

The CDR3 reads CASREGGHTEAFF. The chain combines TRBV2 with TRBJ1-1; as DNA is missing, the TRBD1 call by TCRdb cannot be tested. This CDR3 has 13 amino acids. Germline V gives CDR1 SNHLY, CDR2 FYNNEI.

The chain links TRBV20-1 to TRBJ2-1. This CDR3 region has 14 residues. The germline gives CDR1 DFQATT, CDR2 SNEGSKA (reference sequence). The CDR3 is CSASRQSFFNEQFF.

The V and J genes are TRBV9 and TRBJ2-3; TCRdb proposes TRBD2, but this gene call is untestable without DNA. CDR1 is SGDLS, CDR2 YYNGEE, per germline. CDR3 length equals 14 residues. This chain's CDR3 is CASSVDSPGGTQYF.

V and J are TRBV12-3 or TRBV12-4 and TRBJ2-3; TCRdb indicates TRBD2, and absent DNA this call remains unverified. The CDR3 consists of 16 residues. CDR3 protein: CASSPLFKRPADTQYF.

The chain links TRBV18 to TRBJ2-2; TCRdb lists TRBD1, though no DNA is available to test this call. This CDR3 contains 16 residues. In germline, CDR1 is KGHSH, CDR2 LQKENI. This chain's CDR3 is CASSPRTGMDTGELFF.

CDR3: CASSLGASHSTQYF. The chain has TRBV5-1 and TRBJ2-3. CDR3 length equals 14 residues. The germline V gene encodes CDR1 SGHRS and CDR2 YFSETQ.

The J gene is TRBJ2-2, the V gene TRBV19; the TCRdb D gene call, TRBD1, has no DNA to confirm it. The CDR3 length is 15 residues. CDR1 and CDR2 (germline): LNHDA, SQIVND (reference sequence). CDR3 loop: CATLPGAGNTGELFF.

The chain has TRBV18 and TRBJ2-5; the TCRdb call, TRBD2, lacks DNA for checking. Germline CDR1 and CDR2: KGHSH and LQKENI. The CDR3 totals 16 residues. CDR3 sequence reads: CASSPPGGLKRETQYF. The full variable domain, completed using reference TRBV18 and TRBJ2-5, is NAGVMQNPRHLVRRRGQEARLRCSPMKGHSHVYWYRQLPEEGLKFMVYLQKENIIDESGMPKERFSAEFPKEGPSILRIQQVVRGDSAAYFCASSPPGGLKRETQYFGPGTRLLVL.

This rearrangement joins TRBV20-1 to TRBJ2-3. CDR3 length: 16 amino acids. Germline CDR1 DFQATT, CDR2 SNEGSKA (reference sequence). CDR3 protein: CSARDLLAASTDTQYF.

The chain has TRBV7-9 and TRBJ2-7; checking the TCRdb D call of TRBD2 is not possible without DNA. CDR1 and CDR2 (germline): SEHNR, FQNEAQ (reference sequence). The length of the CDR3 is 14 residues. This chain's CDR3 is CASSPSGTDYEQYF.

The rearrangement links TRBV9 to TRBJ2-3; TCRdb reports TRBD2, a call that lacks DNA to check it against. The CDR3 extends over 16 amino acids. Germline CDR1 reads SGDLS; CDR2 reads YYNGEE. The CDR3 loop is CASSVAALGPSDTQYF.

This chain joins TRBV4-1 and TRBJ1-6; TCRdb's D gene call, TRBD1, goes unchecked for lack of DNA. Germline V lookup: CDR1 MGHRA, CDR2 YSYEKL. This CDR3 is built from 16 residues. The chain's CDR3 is CASSQVTGTEDSPLHF.

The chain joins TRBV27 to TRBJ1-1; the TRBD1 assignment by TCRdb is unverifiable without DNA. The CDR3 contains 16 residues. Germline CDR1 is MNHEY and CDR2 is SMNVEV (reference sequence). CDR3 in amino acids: CASNSLRTGFGTEAFF.

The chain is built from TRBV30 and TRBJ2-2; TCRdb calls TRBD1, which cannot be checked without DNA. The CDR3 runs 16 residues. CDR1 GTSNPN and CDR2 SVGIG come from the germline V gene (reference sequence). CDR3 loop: CAWSLSGTVNTGELFF.

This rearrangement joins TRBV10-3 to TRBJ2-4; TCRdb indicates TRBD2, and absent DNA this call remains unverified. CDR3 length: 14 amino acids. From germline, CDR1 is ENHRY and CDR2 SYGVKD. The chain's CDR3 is CATGTSGAKNIQYF.